Only a few counts were recorded for the clone carrying this T cell receptor beta chain. What it recognizes is unknown. The sample belongs to a study of T cell repertoires in cytomegalovirus infection. The CDR3 contains 13 residues. CDR1 is LNHDA, CDR2 SQIVND, per germline (reference sequence). With 11 bases removed from V and 1 base from J, the gap between germline ends came to 14 bases. Using its own MiXCR run on the reads, TCRdb lists one record per CDR3 protein. The sample gives approximately 730,000 distinct CDR3 sequences, about 28% of which show up once; less than 15% is in the top ten. The TCR sequence derives from a human donor in good health (CMV status not recorded). Some clones in this sample may be carry-over from other donors' samples. The chain carries TRBV19 and TRBJ1-2, with D unclear. The sequences come from cultured CD8+ T cells from PBMCs, collected from culture after CMV antigen stimulation. For the CDR3, the DNA is TGTGCCGCGTCAGGAGCTTATAACTATGGCTACACCTTC. Its protein is CAASGAYNYGYTF.